These 31 T cell receptor beta chains were sequenced from one sample in a study of control samples from healthy donors and cancer patients. Generated by immunoSEQ multiplex PCR, the TCRdb table keeps only in-frame clones and is missing some. This sample has around 140,000 clones, with 85% to 90% found just once. Input material: PBMCs. The receptor source for this set is a man aged 50-59 years with head and neck cancer.

This chain joins TRBV11-2 and TRBJ2-2; D not certain. The V and J ends lost 3 bases and 1 base respectively, with 18 bases between them. The CDR3 totals 18 residues. CDR1 SGHAT and CDR2 FQNNGV come from the germline V gene. CDR3 residues: CASSFTYYDSRNTGELFF. As DNA, the CDR3 is TGTGCCAGCAGCTTCACCTACTACGACTCGAGGAACACCGGGGAGCTGTTTTTT.

In this sample, this clone turned up a few times. This rearrangement joins TRBV7-6 to TRBJ2-5; possibly TRBD2 for D (6 bases). V lost 2 bases, J lost 5 bases, and 15 bases lay in between. The CDR3 extends over 15 amino acids. CDR1 is SGHVS, CDR2 FNYEAQ, per germline. CDR3 nucleotides: TGTGCCAGCAGCTTACGAGGGTTTGGGGGGGAGACCCAGTACTTC. Residues: CASSLRGFGGETQYF. Full variable domain (rest looked up from reference TRBV7-6 and TRBJ2-5): GAGVSQSPRYKVTKRGQDVALRCDPISGHVSLYWYRQALGQGPEFLTYFNYEAQQDKSGLPNDRFSAERPEGSISTLTIQRTEQRDSAMYRCASSLRGFGGETQYFGPGTRLLVL.

A single count supports this clone. This chain uses TRBV12-3 or TRBV12-4 with TRBJ2-7; 8 positions match TRBD1. The CDR3 is made up of 13 amino acids. With 8 bases clipped from V and 4 bases from J, the junction kept 7 bases outside the gene matches. The chain's CDR3 is CASQQGEGYEQYF. DNA of the CDR3: TGTGCCAGCCAACAGGGGGAAGGGTACGAGCAGTACTTC.

The chain is built from TRBV11-2 and TRBJ2-5; 7 nucleotides agree with TRBD1. Germline V CDR1 and CDR2: SGHAT, FQNNGV. This CDR3 is 17 amino acids long. V lost 2 bases and J lost 0; bases outside the gene matches: 9. The CDR3 nucleotides are TGTGCCAGCAGCTTACCACCCGGGACAGAAAACCAAGAGACCCAGTACTTC. This gives the protein CASSLPPGTENQETQYF. The full variable domain, its missing parts supplied by reference TRBV11-2 and TRBJ2-5, is EAGVAQSPRYKIIEKRQSVAFWCNPISGHATLYWYQQILGQGPKLLIQFQNNGVVDDSQLPKDRFSAERLKGVDSTLKIQPAKLEDSAVYLCASSLPPGTENQETQYFGPGTRLLVL.

This chain links TRBV19 with TRBJ1-5, with D possibly being TRBD1 (6 bases). CDR3 length: 13 residues. Germline CDR1 is LNHDA and CDR2 is SQIVND (reference sequence). Trimming removed 7 bases from V and 5 bases from J, with 12 bases in between. CDR3 loop: CASTAQGYQPQHF. CDR3 coding DNA: TGTGCCAGTACGGCCCAGGGGTATCAGCCCCAGCATTTT.

This clone came up once. This chain connects TRBV5-1 to TRBJ1-1; tentatively, D is TRBD1 (6 bases). Germline V gives CDR1 SGHRS, CDR2 YFSETQ. V was shortened by 5 bases and J by 6 bases, with 17 bases between the two germline ends. The CDR3 has 14 residues. The CDR3 reads CASRGGHRGAEAFF. Here the CDR3 DNA reads TGCGCCAGCAGAGGGGGGCACCGAGGTGCTGAAGCTTTCTTT.

The gene calls are TRBV6-6 and TRBJ2-5; no firm D call. Germline assignment: CDR1 MNHNY and CDR2 SVGAGI (reference sequence). This CDR3 is built from 13 residues. Trimming stripped 2 bases from V and 2 bases from J, with 6 bases between. CDR3 bases: TGTGCCAGCAGTTACAATGGTCAAGAGACCCAGTACTTC. Amino acids: CASSYNGQETQYF.

The V gene is TRBV6-6, the J gene TRBJ2-3; 8 bases align to TRBD2. The junction had 4 bases not matched to a gene; V was cut back by 6 bases and J by 2 bases. CDR3 length equals 14 residues. The V gene's germline CDR1 is MNHNY and CDR2 SVGAGI (reference sequence). This CDR3 reads CASRGGGNTDTQYF. The CDR3, as DNA: TGTGCCAGCAGAGGCGGGGGGAACACAGATACGCAGTATTTT.

This rearrangement joins TRBV7-2 to TRBJ2-7, with D possibly being TRBD2 (6 bases). Germline CDR1 and CDR2: SGHTA and FQGNSA. The CDR3 runs to 17 residues. Between the trimmed V and J ends, which lost 2 bases and 0 bases, there was a span of 17 bases. CDR3 in amino acids: CASSLTPSSANSYEQYF. DNA of the CDR3: TGTGCCAGCAGCTTAACTCCTTCTAGCGCAAACTCCTACGAGCAGTACTTC.

This chain joins TRBV28 and TRBJ2-1, with TRBD2 matching over 13 bases. Germline CDR1 and CDR2: MDHEN and SYDVKM. After removal of 6 bases from V and 6 bases from J, the junction contained 8 bases not matched to a gene. This CDR3 has 16 amino acids. The CDR3 here is CASRITGLAGFNEQFF. CDR3 nucleotide sequence: TGTGCCAGCAGGATAACGGGACTAGCGGGATTCAATGAGCAGTTCTTC.

The chain links TRBV18 to TRBJ1-4; D ambiguous. CDR3 length: 14 residues. The germline gives CDR1 KGHSH, CDR2 LQKENI. V shed 3 bases and J shed 4 bases, with 9 bases lying between them. CDR3 sequence reads: CASSPTGNNEKLFF. The CDR3, as DNA: TGTGCCAGCTCACCGACCGGGAATAATGAAAAACTGTTTTTT.

This chain uses TRBV2 with TRBJ1-5, with D perhaps TRBD1 (5 bases). The CDR3 has 14 residues. CDR1 and CDR2 from the germline V gene are SNHLY and FYNNEI. V lost 8 bases to trimming and J lost 4 bases, with 15 bases between them. CDR3 nucleotides: TGTGCCAGCCAAAACCGGGACGAAAATCAGCCCCAGCATTTT. Amino acids: CASQNRDENQPQHF.

The rearrangement joins TRBV5-1 to TRBJ2-1; D tentatively reads TRBD1 or TRBD2 (6 bases each). With 2 bases removed from V and 5 bases from J, the gap between germline ends came to 14 bases. There are 15 residues in the CDR3. The germline gives CDR1 SGHRS, CDR2 YFSETQ. CDR3 residues: CASSFIGGTDNEQFF. CDR3 in DNA: TGCGCCAGCAGCTTCATAGGGGGGACGGACAATGAGCAGTTCTTC.

This chain links TRBV5-1 with TRBJ2-5; possibly TRBD1 for D (6 bases). CDR1 is SGHRS and CDR2 is YFSETQ in the germline V gene. CDR3 length equals 16 residues. V lost 1 base to trimming and J lost 2 bases, with 15 bases between them. CDR3: CASSLSQTGSQETQYF. The CDR3 DNA is TGCGCCAGCAGCTTGTCACAGACAGGTTCACAAGAGACCCAGTACTTC. Full variable domain (rest looked up from reference TRBV5-1 and TRBJ2-5): KAGVTQTPRYLIKTRGQQVTLSCSPISGHRSVSWYQQTPGQGLQFLFEYFSETQRNKGNFPGRFSGRQFSNSRSEMNVSTLELGDSALYLCASSLSQTGSQETQYFGPGTRLLVL.

The chain uses TRBV14 and TRBJ2-7; no reliable D call. This CDR3 comprises 11 residues. V was cut by 1 base and J by 3 bases, with 1 base left in between. The germline gives CDR1 SGHDN, CDR2 FVKESK. CDR3 residues: CASSQGYEQYF. As DNA, the CDR3 is TGTGCCAGCAGCCAAGGCTACGAGCAGTACTTC.

This sequence joins TRBV29-1 and TRBJ2-7; D uncertain. CDR3 length: 11 amino acids. Deletions cut 4 bases from V and 1 base from J, with 5 bases between. Germline loops: CDR1 SQVTM, CDR2 ANQGSEA. CDR3 loop: CSVGRSYEQYF. The DNA for the CDR3 is TGCAGCGTTGGACGGTCCTACGAGCAGTACTTC.

The chain recombines TRBV13 with TRBJ2-2; D gene ambiguous. CDR3 length: 16 amino acids. Trimming removed 5 bases at V and 5 bases at J, with 18 bases between. Germline V CDR1 and CDR2: PRHDT, FYEKMQ (reference sequence). The CDR3 protein is CASSRTADIWTGELFF. The CDR3 DNA reads TGTGCCAGCAGCAGAACGGCGGATATATGGACCGGGGAGCTGTTTTTT.

As DNA, the CDR3 is TGTGCCAGCAGCCTAAAACCGGGTTTACAAGAGACCCAGTACTTC. This encodes CASSLKPGLQETQYF. This sequence joins TRBV2 and TRBJ2-5, with D unresolved. This CDR3 has 15 amino acids. V was trimmed by 6 bases and J by 2 bases, leaving 16 bases between them. In germline, CDR1 is SNHLY, CDR2 FYNNEI.

V usage is TRBV13 and J usage is TRBJ2-1; tentatively, D is TRBD2 (6 bases). V was trimmed by 5 bases and J by 3 bases, leaving 20 bases between them. CDR3 size: 17 residues. CDR1 is PRHDT and CDR2 is FYEKMQ in the germline V gene (reference sequence). The CDR3 coding sequence is TGTGCCAGCAGCCTCCGGCCGGAGGGGTTTAACTACAATGAGCAGTTCTTC. As protein: CASSLRPEGFNYNEQFF.

The V call is TRBV2, the J call TRBJ2-1; D possibly corresponds to TRBD2 (6 bases). Germline loops: CDR1 SNHLY, CDR2 FYNNEI. This CDR3 region has 11 residues. Trimming shortened V by 7 bases and J by 8 bases, and 9 bases separated the two germline ends. Here the CDR3 reads CASTPSDEQFF. The CDR3 DNA follows: TGTGCCAGCACTCCTAGCGATGAGCAGTTCTTC.

The chain carries TRBV2 and TRBJ1-6; no definite D call. Trimming left V 3 bases short and J 4 bases short, with 10 bases between. This CDR3 contains 15 residues. Germline loops: CDR1 SNHLY, CDR2 FYNNEI. The CDR3 DNA reads TGTGCCAGCAGTGAGAGGCAGCCTTATAATTCACCCCTCCACTTT. Protein sequence: CASSERQPYNSPLHF.

V is TRBV7-9 and J is TRBJ2-3; 7 bases match TRBD2. With V trimmed by 5 bases and J by 5 bases, 13 bases remained unmatched. The V gene's germline CDR1 is SEHNR and CDR2 FQNEAQ (reference sequence). CDR3 length: 16 amino acids. In DNA, the CDR3 is TGTGCCAGCAGCCGCGGGGCTAGCGGATGGAAAGATACGCAGTATTTT. Translated, it gives CASSRGASGWKDTQYF.

This clone was seen just once. V usage is TRBV2 and J usage is TRBJ1-5; a possible D gene is TRBD1 (6 bases). The germline gives CDR1 SNHLY, CDR2 FYNNEI. V lost 1 base and J 7 bases, leaving 14 bases between the germline ends. The length of the CDR3 is 15 residues. The CDR3 is CASSEGLTGYQPQHF. The DNA of the CDR3 is TGTGCCAGCAGTGAAGGGTTAACAGGGTACCAGCCCCAGCATTTT.

This CDR3 reads CASSSRGLDTPEQFF. CDR3 sequence (DNA): TGTGCCAGCAGCTCCAGGGGACTAGATACTCCTGAGCAGTTCTTC. V usage is TRBV7-9 and J usage is TRBJ2-1; 8 bases agree with TRBD2. The CDR3 has 15 amino acids. V lost 4 bases and J lost 9; bases outside the gene matches: 11. The germline V gene has CDR1 SEHNR and CDR2 FQNEAQ (reference sequence).

The gene calls are TRBV10-2 and TRBJ2-7; D not resolved. CDR3 length: 12 amino acids. Per germline, CDR1 WSHSY and CDR2 SAAADI. V gave up 3 bases and J gave up 3 bases, with 6 bases separating them. Here the CDR3 reads CASSDFRYEQYF. CDR3 DNA sequence: TGCGCCAGCAGTGACTTTCGCTACGAGCAGTACTTC.

The chain uses TRBV7-9 and TRBJ2-5; no definite D call. Trimming removed 3 bases at V and 5 bases at J, with 13 bases between. Germline-derived CDR1 and CDR2 are SEHNR and FQNEAQ (reference sequence). This CDR3 is built from 14 residues. The CDR3 nucleotides are TGTGCCAGCAGCTTTCTCGGTCTAGGGGAGACCCAGTACTTC. Translated: CASSFLGLGETQYF.

The rearrangement uses TRBV5-1 and TRBJ2-7; a possible D gene is TRBD1 (5 bases). The CDR3 is 13 amino acids. Germline loops: CDR1 SGHRS, CDR2 YFSETQ. V lost 5 bases and J 3 bases, leaving 12 bases between the germline ends. The CDR3 here is CASRLQAGYEQYF. Written as DNA, the CDR3 is TGCGCCAGCAGACTACAGGCAGGCTACGAGCAGTACTTC. The variable domain in full, completed from reference TRBV5-1 and TRBJ2-7, reads KAGVTQTPRYLIKTRGQQVTLSCSPISGHRSVSWYQQTPGQGLQFLFEYFSETQRNKGNFPGRFSGRQFSNSRSEMNVSTLELGDSALYLCASRLQAGYEQYFGPGTRLTVT.

The V gene is TRBV11-2, the J gene TRBJ1-1; D unresolved. The CDR3 runs to 13 residues. Germline V gene data show CDR1 as SGHAT and CDR2 as FQNNGV. Trimming removed 5 bases from V and 0 bases from J, with 7 bases in between. The CDR3 reads CASSPLVNTEAFF. The DNA for the CDR3 is TGTGCCAGCAGCCCATTAGTGAACACTGAAGCTTTCTTT.

The rearrangement links TRBV18 to TRBJ2-1; D is unclear. V was shortened by 4 bases and J by 2 bases, with 24 bases between the two germline ends. The CDR3 is 19 residues long. CDR1 is KGHSH, CDR2 LQKENI, per germline. The CDR3 coding sequence is TGTGCCAGCTCACGGGTAGGCCCAGGTAGTCTCACCCCCTACAATGAGCAGTTCTTC. Translating gives CASSRVGPGSLTPYNEQFF.

CDR3 DNA: TGTGCCAGTAGTGCAGGGGGAAGCAATCAGCCCCAGCATTTT. Translation gives CASSAGGSNQPQHF. The rearrangement joins TRBV19 to TRBJ1-5; 7 bases match TRBD1. V lost 5 bases and J lost 1; bases outside the gene matches: 2. The CDR3 runs 14 residues. Germline lookup yields CDR1 LNHDA and CDR2 SQIVND (reference sequence).

The chain uses TRBV19 and TRBJ1-5; perhaps TRBD1 as D (5 bases). Trimming shortened V by 1 base and J by 0 bases, and 10 bases separated the two germline ends. This CDR3 region has 16 residues. Germline V gene data show CDR1 as LNHDA and CDR2 as SQIVND (reference sequence). The DNA of the CDR3 is TGTGCCAGTAGTATAGGGGGACCCGGTAGCAATCAGCCCCAGCATTTT. Amino acids: CASSIGGPGSNQPQHF. Variable domain in full (rest from reference TRBV19 and TRBJ1-5): DGGITQSPKYLFRKEGQNVTLSCEQNLNHDAMYWYRQDPGQGLRLIYYSQIVNDFQKGDIAEGYSVSREKKESFPLTVTSAQKNPTAFYLCASSIGGPGSNQPQHFGDGTRLSIL.